This passage covers 8 T cell receptor beta chains from one sample sequenced in a study of blood T cells in healthy people across ages. Primers used in a second PCR of about 6 to 11 cycles were a sample-barcoded 5' primer and a J-beta primer mix. TCRdb reanalysed the 5' RACE reads using MiXCR and keeps one entry per CDR3 protein. The table includes almost 1 million distinct CDR3 sequences, roughly 51% detected once. Sequencing was performed on blood. The origin of the receptors is a woman in her fifties or sixties in good health.

The V gene is TRBV7-6, the J gene TRBJ2-5; TRBD1 aligns across 8 bases. Germline CDR1 reads SGHVS; CDR2 reads FNYEAQ. V dropped 5 bases and J dropped 6; count of bases not matched to a gene: 11. This CDR3 is 15 amino acids long. The CDR3 protein is CASSPTGQAIQTQYF. The CDR3 nucleotides read TGTGCCAGCAGCCCAACGGGACAGGCAATCCAGACCCAGTACTTC.

V usage is TRBV27 and J usage is TRBJ2-3; 8 bases are a match to TRBD2. Trimming took 4 bases from V and 8 from J; bases not matched to a gene: 23. Germline values: CDR1 MNHEY, CDR2 SMNVEV (reference sequence). CDR3 length: 19 amino acids. Here the CDR3 DNA reads TGTGCCAGCAGTTGGGAGCAGCCCACCGAACGGGAGGGGGTAGGTACGCAGTATTTT. This codes for CASSWEQPTEREGVGTQYF.

The rearrangement links TRBV4-2 to TRBJ2-7; TRBD2 aligns across 9 bases. From germline, CDR1 is LGHNA and CDR2 YNFKEQ. There are 16 residues in the CDR3. After removal of 0 bases from V and 3 bases from J, the junction contained 6 bases not matched to a gene. The CDR3 reads CASSQEASGTYYEQYF. In DNA, the CDR3 is TGTGCCAGCAGCCAAGAGGCTAGCGGGACGTACTACGAGCAGTACTTC.

The gene calls are TRBV12-3 or TRBV12-4 and TRBJ2-3; D is undetermined. CDR3 length: 14 residues. The V end was cut by 3 bases, the J end by 15 bases, with 22 bases between. The CDR3 is CASSFSVSTDMQYF. The CDR3 DNA reads TGTGCCAGCAGTTTTTCGGTGAGCACAGATATGCAATATTTT.

V usage is TRBV28 and J usage is TRBJ1-1; TRBD1 aligns across 9 bases. V lost 3 bases and J lost 4; bases outside the gene matches: 9. CDR3 length: 16 residues. Germline CDR1 is MDHEN and CDR2 is SYDVKM. CDR3 nucleotide sequence: TGTGCCAGCAGTTTTAGGGGGACAGGGCATACCACTGAAGCTTTCTTT. Its protein product is CASSFRGTGHTTEAFF.

This rearrangement joins TRBV28 to TRBJ2-7; tentatively, D is TRBD1 (5 bases). The CDR3 spans 14 residues. Germline-derived CDR1 and CDR2 are MDHEN and SYDVKM. Trimming stripped 1 base from V and 0 bases from J, with 7 bases between. In nucleotides, the CDR3 is TGTGCCAGCAGTTTATTGGGGCACTCCTACGAGCAGTACTTC. As protein: CASSLLGHSYEQYF.

This clonotype was observed a handful of times. This chain uses TRBV4-3 with TRBJ2-5, with TRBD2 identical over 10 bases. The CDR3 runs to 17 residues. CDR1 and CDR2 from the germline V gene are LGHNA and YSLEER. Trimming at V came to 1 base and at J to 1 base, leaving 6 bases not matched to a gene. Here the CDR3 reads CASSQVPSGGIQETQYF. The CDR3 DNA is TGCGCCAGCAGCCAAGTCCCTAGCGGGGGAATCCAAGAGACCCAGTACTTC.

The chain employs TRBV3-1 and TRBJ2-5; D gene uncertain. The length of the CDR3 is 13 residues. V lost 0 bases and J lost 2, with 4 bases in between. Germline V gene data show CDR1 as LGHDT and CDR2 as YNNKEL (reference sequence). DNA of the CDR3: TGTGCCAGCAGCCAAGATTTGCAAGAGACCCAGTACTTC. Residues: CASSQDLQETQYF.